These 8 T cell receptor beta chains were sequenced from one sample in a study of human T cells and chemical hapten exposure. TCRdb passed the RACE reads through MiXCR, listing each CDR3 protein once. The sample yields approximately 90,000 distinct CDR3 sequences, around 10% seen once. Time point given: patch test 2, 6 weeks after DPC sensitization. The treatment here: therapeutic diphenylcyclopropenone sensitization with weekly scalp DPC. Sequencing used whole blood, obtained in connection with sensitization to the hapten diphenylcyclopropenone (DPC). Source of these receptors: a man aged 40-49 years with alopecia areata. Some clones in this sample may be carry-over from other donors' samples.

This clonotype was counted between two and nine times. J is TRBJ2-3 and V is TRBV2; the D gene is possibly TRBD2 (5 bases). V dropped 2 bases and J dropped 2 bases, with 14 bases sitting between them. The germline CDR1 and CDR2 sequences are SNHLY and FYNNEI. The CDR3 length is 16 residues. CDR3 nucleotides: TGTGCCAGCAGTGAATCCGGACTTACCTACACAGATACGCAGTATTTT. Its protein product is CASSESGLTYTDTQYF.

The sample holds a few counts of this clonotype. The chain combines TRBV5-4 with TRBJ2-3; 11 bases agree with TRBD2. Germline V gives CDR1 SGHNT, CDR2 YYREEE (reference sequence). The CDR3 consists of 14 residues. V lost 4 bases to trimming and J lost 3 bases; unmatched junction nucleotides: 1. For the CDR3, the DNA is TGTGCCAGCAGCGGGACTAGCGGAACAGATACGCAGTATTTT. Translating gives CASSGTSGTDTQYF.

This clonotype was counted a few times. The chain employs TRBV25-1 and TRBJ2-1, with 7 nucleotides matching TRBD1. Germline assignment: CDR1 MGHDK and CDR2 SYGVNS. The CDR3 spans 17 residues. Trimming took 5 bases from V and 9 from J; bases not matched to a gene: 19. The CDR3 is CASSKQNMGDRVGEQFF. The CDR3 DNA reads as TGTGCCAGCAGTAAACAAAATATGGGAGACAGGGTTGGTGAGCAGTTCTTC.

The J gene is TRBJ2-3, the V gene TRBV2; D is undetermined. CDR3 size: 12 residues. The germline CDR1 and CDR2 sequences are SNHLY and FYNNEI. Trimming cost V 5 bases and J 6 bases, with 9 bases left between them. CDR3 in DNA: TGTGCCAGCAGTCCCAACCGCGATACGCAGTATTTT. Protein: CASSPNRDTQYF.

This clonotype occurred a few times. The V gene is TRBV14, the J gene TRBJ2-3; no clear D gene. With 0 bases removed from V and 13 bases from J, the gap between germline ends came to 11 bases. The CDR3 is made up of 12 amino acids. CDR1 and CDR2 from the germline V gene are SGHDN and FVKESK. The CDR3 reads CASSQEMRLKYF. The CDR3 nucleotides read TGTGCCAGCAGCCAAGAGATGCGACTGAAGTATTTT.

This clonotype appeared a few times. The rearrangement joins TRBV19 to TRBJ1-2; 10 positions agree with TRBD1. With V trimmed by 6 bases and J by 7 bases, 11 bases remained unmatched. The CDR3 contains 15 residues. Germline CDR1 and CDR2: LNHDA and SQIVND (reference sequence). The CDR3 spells CASRMTGGAVVGYTF. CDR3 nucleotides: TGTGCCAGTAGGATGACAGGGGGCGCTGTAGTTGGCTACACCTTC.

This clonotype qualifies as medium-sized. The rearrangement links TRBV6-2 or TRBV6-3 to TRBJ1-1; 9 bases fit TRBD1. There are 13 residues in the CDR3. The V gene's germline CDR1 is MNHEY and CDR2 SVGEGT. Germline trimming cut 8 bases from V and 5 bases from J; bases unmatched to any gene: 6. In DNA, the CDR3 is TGTGCCAGCGGGCACAGGGGGCGGACTGAAGCTTTCTTT. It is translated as CASGHRGRTEAFF.

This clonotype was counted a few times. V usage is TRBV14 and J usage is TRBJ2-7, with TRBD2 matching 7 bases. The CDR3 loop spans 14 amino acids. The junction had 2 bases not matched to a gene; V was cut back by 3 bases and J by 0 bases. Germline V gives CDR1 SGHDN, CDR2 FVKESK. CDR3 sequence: CASSQWGGSYEQYF. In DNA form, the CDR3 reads TGTGCCAGCAGCCAGTGGGGGGGCTCCTACGAGCAGTACTTC.